The 27 T cell receptor beta chains presented below share a single source sample, sequenced in a study of blood T cell repertoires in COVID-19. Clones were sequenced by immunoSEQ multiplex PCR, and TCRdb holds only the in-frame ones, with some missing. This sample has hundreds of thousands of clones, with around 86% found just once. Sequences were obtained from peripheral blood. These receptors originate from a woman aged 35 to 49 who had recovered from COVID-19.

The chain carries TRBV27 and TRBJ2-5; 7 nucleotides line up with TRBD1. V lost 5 bases and J lost 1; bases outside the gene matches: 7. The CDR3 covers 15 residues. The germline V gene encodes CDR1 MNHEY and CDR2 SMNVEV (reference sequence). CDR3 coding DNA: TGTGCCAGCAGTGCAAACAGGGGTGGCCAAGAGACCCAGTACTTC. It specifies CASSANRGGQETQYF.

The J gene is TRBJ2-2, the V gene TRBV18; D unclear. The CDR3 runs to 16 residues. V was pared by 3 bases and J by 3 bases, with 14 bases between. Germline lookup yields CDR1 KGHSH and CDR2 LQKENI. The CDR3 loop is CASSPSIAGHTGELFF. The CDR3, as DNA: TGTGCCAGCTCACCCAGCATAGCCGGTCACACCGGGGAGCTGTTTTTT. The whole variable domain, remainder taken from reference TRBV18 and TRBJ2-2, is NAGVMQNPRHLVRRRGQEARLRCSPMKGHSHVYWYRQLPEEGLKFMVYLQKENIIDESGMPKERFSAEFPKEGPSILRIQQVVRGDSAAYFCASSPSIAGHTGELFFGEGSRLTVL.

This clone was observed a single time. The chain uses TRBV2 and TRBJ1-1, with 7 bases that match TRBD1. Germline trimming cut 10 bases from V and 4 bases from J; bases unmatched to any gene: 9. Germline lookup yields CDR1 SNHLY and CDR2 FYNNEI. The CDR3 runs 13 residues. Here the CDR3 reads CATVRGQGTEAFF. CDR3 nucleotide sequence: TGTGCCACGGTGAGGGGGCAGGGCACTGAAGCTTTCTTT.

This clone was observed a handful of times. This chain connects TRBV10-3 to TRBJ1-5; D might be TRBD1 (6 bases). CDR1 ENHRY and CDR2 SYGVKD come from the germline V gene. This CDR3 has 14 residues. V lost 2 bases to trimming and J lost 8 bases, with 13 bases between them. The CDR3 loop is CAISEIGGAKPQHF. CDR3 in DNA: TGTGCCATCAGTGAGATAGGGGGGGCCAAGCCCCAGCATTTT.

The chain has TRBV5-4 and TRBJ1-2; 10 nucleotides agree with TRBD1. The germline V gene has CDR1 SGHNT and CDR2 YYREEE (reference sequence). CDR3 size: 16 residues. The trim removed 1 base at V and 8 bases at J, leaving 11 bases unmatched. CDR3 nucleotides: TGTGCCAGCAGCTTGTTCCCCGGGACAGGGGAGCTCGGCTACACCTTC. Protein product: CASSLFPGTGELGYTF.

This clone was detected once. The chain couples TRBV9 to TRBJ1-2; D is uncertain. V dropped 0 bases and J dropped 3 bases, with 9 bases sitting between them. CDR3 length: 14 amino acids. Looked up from germline, CDR1 is SGDLS and CDR2 is YYNGEE. The CDR3 protein is CASSVGGVDYGYTF. CDR3 nucleotide sequence: TGTGCCAGCAGCGTAGGCGGGGTGGACTATGGCTACACCTTC.

This chain links TRBV6-2 or TRBV6-3 with TRBJ1-2; D perhaps matches TRBD1 (5 bases). This CDR3 has 14 residues. Germline CDR1 MNHEY, CDR2 SVGEGT. V was trimmed by 2 bases and J by 7 bases, leaving 14 bases between them. Written as DNA, the CDR3 is TGTGCCAGCAGTTACGCAGGGTTGAGTCGTGGCTACACCTTC. Protein sequence: CASSYAGLSRGYTF.

The chain recombines TRBV7-2 with TRBJ2-5; 7 bases match TRBD2. CDR3 length: 14 residues. Germline values: CDR1 SGHTA, CDR2 FQGNSA. Trimming cost V 6 bases and J 0 bases; bases outside gene matches: 4. The CDR3 DNA is TGTGCCAGCAGTTCCCTAGCGGACCAAGAGACCCAGTACTTC. It yields the protein CASSSLADQETQYF. The full variable domain, in which reference TRBV7-2 and TRBJ2-5 provide the parts outside the CDR3, is GAGVSQSPSNKVTEKGKDVELRCDPISGHTALYWYRQSLGQGLEFLIYFQGNSAPDKSGLPSDRFSAERTGGSVSTLTIQRTQQEDSAVYLCASSSLADQETQYFGPGTRLLVL.

This chain connects TRBV28 to TRBJ2-7; the D gene is possibly TRBD2 (6 bases). The CDR3 is made up of 22 amino acids. V dropped 3 bases and J dropped 4 bases, with 37 bases sitting between them. Germline CDR1 reads MDHEN; CDR2 reads SYDVKM. This CDR3 is CASSFDPAGPGTPFPPDYEQYF. The CDR3 DNA is TGTGCCAGCAGTTTCGATCCTGCGGGACCTGGGACCCCCTTCCCCCCAGATTACGAGCAGTACTTC.

The rearrangement uses TRBV14 and TRBJ2-1, with 12 bases lining up with TRBD1. V shed 4 bases, J shed 9 bases, and the junction held 13 bases outside the gene matches. Germline CDR1 SGHDN, CDR2 FVKESK. CDR3 length: 17 amino acids. The CDR3 here is CASSPLPGTGGLGEQFF. The CDR3 DNA sequence: TGTGCCAGCAGCCCCCTTCCCGGGACAGGGGGCCTGGGTGAGCAGTTCTTC.

This clone was seen only once. Here the CDR3 DNA reads TGTGCCAGCAGCGCTACAGGGGGCCGAAGGGAGACCCAGTACTTC. This gives the protein CASSATGGRRETQYF. The chain uses TRBV9 and TRBJ2-5; 9 bases map to TRBD1. Germline assignment: CDR1 SGDLS and CDR2 YYNGEE. J gave up 5 bases and V 3 bases, and 8 bases lay outside the gene matches. This CDR3 contains 15 residues.

The chain couples TRBV7-2 to TRBJ1-1; D may be TRBD1 (5 bases). Germline CDR1 SGHTA, CDR2 FQGNSA. The CDR3 is made up of 14 amino acids. The germline V and J ends were trimmed by 7 bases and 4 bases, with 16 bases remaining between them. The CDR3 bases are TGTGCCAGCAATTTGAATTCGGGGGGCACTGAAGCTTTCTTT. It encodes CASNLNSGGTEAFF.

This clone was counted a single time. The V gene is TRBV19, the J gene TRBJ2-3; 7 bases align to TRBD2. CDR3 length: 16 residues. The V and J ends lost 6 bases and 0 bases, in that order; junction bases with no gene match: 9. Looked up from germline, CDR1 is LNHDA and CDR2 is SQIVND (reference sequence). This chain's CDR3 is CASRGTQRGSTDTQYF. As DNA, the CDR3 is TGTGCCAGTAGGGGCACTCAGCGGGGTAGCACAGATACGCAGTATTTT. Full variable domain (missing parts from reference TRBV19 and TRBJ2-3): DGGITQSPKYLFRKEGQNVTLSCEQNLNHDAMYWYRQDPGQGLRLIYYSQIVNDFQKGDIAEGYSVSREKKESFPLTVTSAQKNPTAFYLCASRGTQRGSTDTQYFGPGTRLTVL.

This chain uses TRBV20-1 with TRBJ2-7; possibly TRBD2 for D (6 bases). The CDR3 covers 14 residues. Germline loops: CDR1 DFQATT, CDR2 SNEGSKA (reference sequence). Trimming stripped 3 bases from V and 1 base from J, with 13 bases between. CDR3 nucleotides: TGCAGTGCTAGTTTCCAGGGAGGATCCTACGAGCAGTACTTC. Translated, it gives CSASFQGGSYEQYF.

This sequence joins TRBV15 and TRBJ1-2; D unresolved. This CDR3 comprises 14 residues. Germline-derived CDR1 and CDR2 are LNHNV and YYDKDF (reference sequence). Trimming took 0 bases from V and 8 from J, leaving 13 bases between them. The CDR3 DNA follows: TGTGCCACCAGCAGAGACGAGGGCCCGATAGGCTACACCTTC. Translated: CATSRDEGPIGYTF.

The gene calls are TRBV6-1 and TRBJ2-5; 7 nucleotides match TRBD2. V shed 2 bases and J 1 base; nucleotides not matched to a gene: 4. Germline loops: CDR1 MNHNS, CDR2 SASEGT. The CDR3 spans 15 residues. CDR3 nucleotide sequence: TGTGCCAGCAGTGAACTAGCGGAGGGCCAAGAGACCCAGTACTTC. Amino acid sequence: CASSELAEGQETQYF.

Details on this clone: This specimen includes other DNA sequences encoding the same CDR3. The chain is built from TRBV14 and TRBJ2-7; D remains ambiguous. The CDR3 loop spans 11 amino acids. Germline V gene sequence: CDR1 SGHDN, CDR2 FVKESK. Deletions cut 3 bases from V and 2 bases from J, with 2 bases between. This CDR3 is CASSHTYEQYF. CDR3 nucleotides: TGTGCCAGCAGCCATACCTACGAGCAGTACTTC.

V and J are TRBV7-9 and TRBJ2-3; D call uncertain. The CDR3 has 14 residues. CDR1 and CDR2 (germline): SEHNR, FQNEAQ (reference sequence). Trimming took 2 bases from V and 6 from J, leaving 12 bases between them. CDR3 loop: CASSLRPSGDTQYF. Written as DNA, the CDR3 is TGTGCCAGCAGCTTACGACCTTCCGGGGATACGCAGTATTTT.

The chain employs TRBV7-6 and TRBJ2-7, with 14 bases identical to TRBD2. The CDR3 contains 15 residues. The trim removed 4 bases at V and 2 bases at J, leaving 1 base unmatched. CDR1 is SGHVS and CDR2 is FNYEAQ in the germline V gene. Written as DNA, the CDR3 is TGTGCCAGCAGCTCGACTAGCGGGGGGGCCTACGAGCAGTACTTC. Translated, it gives CASSSTSGGAYEQYF.

The CDR3 nucleotides are TGTGCCAGCAGCTTCCAGTTCAACACTGAAGCTTTCTTT. Amino acids: CASSFQFNTEAFF. This rearrangement joins TRBV7-3 to TRBJ1-1; D is unclear. Per germline, CDR1 SGHTA and CDR2 FQGTGA. V lost 3 bases to trimming and J lost 2 bases, with 7 bases between them. The CDR3 spans 13 residues.

The chain is built from TRBV7-2 and TRBJ2-3, with TRBD2 identical over 10 bases. Germline assignment: CDR1 SGHTA and CDR2 FQGNSA. With V trimmed by 7 bases and J by 14 bases, 15 bases remained unmatched. The CDR3 consists of 14 residues. CDR3 in DNA: TGTGCCAGCACCCTAGCGGCTAGCGGGGGCCCGTTGTATTTT. As protein: CASTLAASGGPLYF.

V and J are TRBV19 and TRBJ2-7, with D unclear. V dropped 3 bases and J dropped 2 bases, with 5 bases sitting between them. Germline values: CDR1 LNHDA, CDR2 SQIVND (reference sequence). CDR3 length: 12 residues. CDR3 nucleotide sequence: TGTGCCAGTAGTATGGGCACCTACGAGCAGTACTTC. Translation: CASSMGTYEQYF.

This clone has a single count. The chain carries TRBV7-9 and TRBJ2-1; 13 bases align to TRBD2. Looked up from germline, CDR1 is SEHNR and CDR2 is FQNEAQ (reference sequence). V was pared by 5 bases and J by 7 bases, with 5 bases of the junction left unmatched. The CDR3 runs to 15 residues. CDR3: CASSKGTSGINEQFF. The CDR3 DNA reads as TGTGCCAGCAGCAAAGGGACTAGCGGGATTAATGAGCAGTTCTTC.

This clone was recorded only once. The chain joins TRBV7-9 to TRBJ2-5; no firm D call. Deletions cut 0 bases from V and 7 bases from J, with 9 bases between. The CDR3 extends over 13 amino acids. Germline V gene lookup returns CDR1 SEHNR and CDR2 FQNEAQ (reference sequence). CDR3 residues: CASSLAFSGTQYF. CDR3 coding DNA: TGTGCCAGCAGCTTAGCATTCTCCGGGACCCAGTACTTC. Looking up the rest from reference TRBV7-9 and TRBJ2-5 gives the full variable domain: DTGVSQNPRHKITKRGQNVTFRCDPISEHNRLYWYRQTLGQGPEFLTYFQNEAQLEKSRLLSDRFSAERPKGSFSTLEIQRTEQGDSAMYLCASSLAFSGTQYFGPGTRLLVL.

CDR3 DNA sequence: TGTGCCAGCATGAGCCGGGACAGGGGCCAAGAGACCCAGTACTTC. Amino acid sequence: CASMSRDRGQETQYF. This chain uses TRBV2 with TRBJ2-5; 10 bases match TRBD1. The J segment lost 1 base and the V segment lost 7 bases, leaving 6 bases of the junction unmatched. The CDR3 has 15 amino acids. CDR1 and CDR2 from the germline V gene are SNHLY and FYNNEI. The entire variable domain, with the rest obtained from reference TRBV2 and TRBJ2-5, is as follows: EPEVTQTPSHQVTQMGQEVILRCVPISNHLYFYWYRQILGQKVEFLVSFYNNEISEKSEIFDDQFSVERPDGSNFTLKIRSTKLEDSAMYFCASMSRDRGQETQYFGPGTRLLVL.

This clone was counted at least ten times. The chain is built from TRBV18 and TRBJ1-2; D call uncertain. The CDR3 is made up of 15 amino acids. Germline V gene sequence: CDR1 KGHSH, CDR2 LQKENI. With 1 base removed from V and 0 bases from J, the gap between germline ends came to 9 bases. Here the CDR3 reads CASSPRSSANYGYTF. The CDR3, as DNA: TGTGCCAGCTCACCACGTTCCAGCGCTAACTATGGCTACACCTTC.

The J gene is TRBJ2-7, the V gene TRBV30, with 12 bases matching TRBD2. V shed 2 bases, J shed 2 bases, and the junction held 4 bases outside the gene matches. This CDR3 contains 15 residues. Germline V CDR1 and CDR2: GTSNPN, SVGIG (reference sequence). CDR3 sequence (DNA): TGTGCCTGGAGTCACGGACTAGCGGGGACCTACGAGCAGTACTTC. Its protein is CAWSHGLAGTYEQYF. The full variable domain, completed using reference TRBV30 and TRBJ2-7, is SQTIHQWPATLVQPVGSPLSLECTVEGTSNPNLYWYRQAAGRGLQLLFYSVGIGQISSEVPQNLSASRPQDRQFILSSKKLLLSDSGFYLCAWSHGLAGTYEQYFGPGTRLTVT.